This T cell receptor (beta chain) originates from a study of CD8+CD57+ T cells in acquired aplastic anemia. Overall study findings and caveats: Patients and controls turned out to have 25 to 35 CD8+ CDR3 sequences in common.

Genomic DNA templated the TCR beta VDJ and CDR3 profiling. One entry per CDR3 protein, called by TCRdb with MiXCR from the reads. The sample has about 220,000 distinct CDR3 sequences, 30% to 40% seen once. With 0 bases clipped from V and 2 bases from J, the junction kept 3 bases outside the gene matches. Germline CDR1 and CDR2: GTSNPN and SVGIG (reference sequence). CDR3 length equals 14 residues. Remarks on this clonotype: Antigen specificity is unknown.

The origin of this receptor is a human donor in good health, serving as a control. The gene calls are TRBV30 and TRBJ1-2; TRBD1 agrees at 7 bases. The sequenced sample was sorted CD4+, CD8+, or CD8+CD57+ T cells (not recorded which) from PBMCs. The CDR3 DNA sequence: TGTGCCTGGAGTGTTTGGGGACAGAACTATGGCTACACCTTC. Its translation: CAWSVWGQNYGYTF.